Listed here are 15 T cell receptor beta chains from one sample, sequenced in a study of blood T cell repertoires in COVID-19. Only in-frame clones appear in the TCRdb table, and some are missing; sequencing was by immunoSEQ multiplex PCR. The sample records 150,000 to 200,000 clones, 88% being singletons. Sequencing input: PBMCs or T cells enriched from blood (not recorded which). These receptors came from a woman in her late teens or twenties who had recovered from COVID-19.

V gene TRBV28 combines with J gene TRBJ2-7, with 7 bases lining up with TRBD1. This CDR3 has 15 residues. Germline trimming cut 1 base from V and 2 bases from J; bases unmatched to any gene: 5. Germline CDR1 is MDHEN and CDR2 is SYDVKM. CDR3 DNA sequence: TGTGCCAGCAGTTTATTTCGGACAGGAACCTACGAGCAGTACTTC. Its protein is CASSLFRTGTYEQYF.

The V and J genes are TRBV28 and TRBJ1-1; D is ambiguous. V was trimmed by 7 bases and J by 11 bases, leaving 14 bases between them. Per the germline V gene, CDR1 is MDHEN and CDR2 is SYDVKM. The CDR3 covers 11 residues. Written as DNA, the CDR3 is TGTGCCAGCACCGTCGCCGGGTGGGCTTTCTTT. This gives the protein CASTVAGWAFF.

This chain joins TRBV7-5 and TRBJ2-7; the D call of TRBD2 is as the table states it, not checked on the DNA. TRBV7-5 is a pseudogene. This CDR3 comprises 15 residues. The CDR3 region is CARSLGDLTGYEQYF. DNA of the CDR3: TGTGCCAGAAGCTTGGGAGACTTAACTGGATACGAGCAGTACTTC.

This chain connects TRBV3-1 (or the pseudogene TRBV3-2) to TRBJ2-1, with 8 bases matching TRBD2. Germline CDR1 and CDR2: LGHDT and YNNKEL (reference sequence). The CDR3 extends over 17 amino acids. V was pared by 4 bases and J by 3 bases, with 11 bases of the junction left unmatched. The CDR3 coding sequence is TGTGCCAGCAGCCCAAAGACTAGCGATTACATCTACAATGAGCAGTTCTTC. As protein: CASSPKTSDYIYNEQFF.

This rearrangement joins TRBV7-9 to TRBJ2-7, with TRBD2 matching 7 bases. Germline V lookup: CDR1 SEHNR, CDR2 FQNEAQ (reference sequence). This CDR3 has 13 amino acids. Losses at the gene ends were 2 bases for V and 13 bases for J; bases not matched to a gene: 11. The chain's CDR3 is CASSLPSGELRYF. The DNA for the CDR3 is TGTGCCAGCAGCTTACCAAGCGGGGAATTACGATACTTC. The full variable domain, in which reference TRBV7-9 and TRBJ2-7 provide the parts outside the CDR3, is DTGVSQNPRHKITKRGQNVTFRCDPISEHNRLYWYRQTLGQGPEFLTYFQNEAQLEKSRLLSDRFSAERPKGSFSTLEIQRTEQGDSAMYLCASSLPSGELRYFGPGTRLTVT.

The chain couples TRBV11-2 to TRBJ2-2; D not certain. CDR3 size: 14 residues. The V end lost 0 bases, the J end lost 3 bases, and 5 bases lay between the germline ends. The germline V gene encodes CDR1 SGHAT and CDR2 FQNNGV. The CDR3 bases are TGTGCCAGCAGCTTAGATGCAGACACCGGGGAGCTGTTTTTT. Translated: CASSLDADTGELFF.

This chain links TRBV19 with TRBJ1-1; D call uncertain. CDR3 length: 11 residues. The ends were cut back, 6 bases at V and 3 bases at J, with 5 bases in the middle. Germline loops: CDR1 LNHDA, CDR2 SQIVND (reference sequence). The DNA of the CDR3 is TGTGCCAGTAGGTTAGACACTGAAGCTTTCTTT. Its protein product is CASRLDTEAFF.

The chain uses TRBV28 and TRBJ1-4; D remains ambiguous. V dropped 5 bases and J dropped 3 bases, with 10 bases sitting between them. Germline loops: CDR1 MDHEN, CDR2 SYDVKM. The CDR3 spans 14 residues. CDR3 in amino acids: CASSTNRANEKLFF. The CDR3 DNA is TGTGCCAGCAGTACAAATCGGGCTAATGAAAAACTGTTTTTT. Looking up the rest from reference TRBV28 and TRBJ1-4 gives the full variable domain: DVKVTQSSRYLVKRTGEKVFLECVQDMDHENMFWYRQDPGLGLRLIYFSYDVKMKEKGDIPEGYSVSREKKERFSLILESASTNQTSMYLCASSTNRANEKLFFGSGTQLSVL.

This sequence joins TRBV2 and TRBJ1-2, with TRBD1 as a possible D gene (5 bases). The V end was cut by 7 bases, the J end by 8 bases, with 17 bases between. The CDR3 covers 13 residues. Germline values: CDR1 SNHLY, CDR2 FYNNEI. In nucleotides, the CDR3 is TGTGCCAGCAACCCTGACGGGGGTGGGGGCTACACCTTC. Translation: CASNPDGGGGYTF. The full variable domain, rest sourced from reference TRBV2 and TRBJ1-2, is EPEVTQTPSHQVTQMGQEVILRCVPISNHLYFYWYRQILGQKVEFLVSFYNNEISEKSEIFDDQFSVERPDGSNFTLKIRSTKLEDSAMYFCASNPDGGGGYTFGSGTRLTVV.

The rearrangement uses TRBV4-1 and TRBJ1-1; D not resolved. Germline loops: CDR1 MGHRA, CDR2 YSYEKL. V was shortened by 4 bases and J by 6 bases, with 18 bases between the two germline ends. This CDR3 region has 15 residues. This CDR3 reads CASSPGPGSVPEAFF. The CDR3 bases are TGCGCCAGCAGCCCTGGCCCGGGGTCCGTCCCTGAAGCTTTCTTT.

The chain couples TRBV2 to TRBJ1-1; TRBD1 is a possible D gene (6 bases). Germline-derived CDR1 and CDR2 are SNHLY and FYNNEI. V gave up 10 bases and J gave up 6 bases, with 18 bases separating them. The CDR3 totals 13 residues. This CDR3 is CATRLAGVPEAFF. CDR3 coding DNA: TGTGCCACCCGATTGGCAGGGGTCCCTGAAGCTTTCTTT.

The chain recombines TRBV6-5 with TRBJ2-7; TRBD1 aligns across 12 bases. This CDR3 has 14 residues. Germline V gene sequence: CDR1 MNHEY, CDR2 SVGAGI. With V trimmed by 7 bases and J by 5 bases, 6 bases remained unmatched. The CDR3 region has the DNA TGTGCCAGCACCAGGGGGACAGGGGGCCACGAGCAGTACTTC. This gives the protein CASTRGTGGHEQYF.

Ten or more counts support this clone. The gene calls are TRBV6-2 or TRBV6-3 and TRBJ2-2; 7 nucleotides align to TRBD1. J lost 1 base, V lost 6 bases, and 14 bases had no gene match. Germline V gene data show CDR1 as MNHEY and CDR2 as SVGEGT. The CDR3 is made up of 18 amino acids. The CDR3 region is CASSPDRDPLGNTGELFF. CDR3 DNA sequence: TGTGCCAGCAGCCCTGACAGGGACCCATTGGGGAACACCGGGGAGCTGTTTTTT.

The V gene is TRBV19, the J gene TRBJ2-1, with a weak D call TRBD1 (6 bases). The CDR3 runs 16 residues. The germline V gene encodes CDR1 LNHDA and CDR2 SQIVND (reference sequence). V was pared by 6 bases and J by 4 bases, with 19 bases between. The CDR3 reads CASSTLQGESYNEQFF. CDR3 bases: TGTGCCAGTAGCACGCTACAGGGAGAAAGTTACAATGAGCAGTTCTTC.

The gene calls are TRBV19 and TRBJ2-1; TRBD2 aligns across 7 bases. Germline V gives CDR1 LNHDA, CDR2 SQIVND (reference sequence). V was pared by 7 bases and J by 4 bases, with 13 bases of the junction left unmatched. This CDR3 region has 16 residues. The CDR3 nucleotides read TGTGCCAGTACTCGAACCCCGGGGGGACGATACAATGAGCAGTTCTTC. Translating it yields CASTRTPGGRYNEQFF.